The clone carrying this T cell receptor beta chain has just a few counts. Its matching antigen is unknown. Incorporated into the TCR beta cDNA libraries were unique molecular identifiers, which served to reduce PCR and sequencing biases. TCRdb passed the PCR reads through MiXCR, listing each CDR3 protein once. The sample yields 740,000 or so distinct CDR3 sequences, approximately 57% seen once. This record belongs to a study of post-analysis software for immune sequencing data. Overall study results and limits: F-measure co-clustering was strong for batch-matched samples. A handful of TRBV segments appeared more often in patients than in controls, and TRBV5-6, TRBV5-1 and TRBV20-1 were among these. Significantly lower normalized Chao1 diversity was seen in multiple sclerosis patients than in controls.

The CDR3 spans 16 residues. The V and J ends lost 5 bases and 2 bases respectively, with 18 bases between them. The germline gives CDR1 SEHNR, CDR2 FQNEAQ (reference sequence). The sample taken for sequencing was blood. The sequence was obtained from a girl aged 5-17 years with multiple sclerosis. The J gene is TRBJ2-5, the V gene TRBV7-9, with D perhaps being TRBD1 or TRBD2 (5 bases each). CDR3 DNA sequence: TGTGCCAGCAGCCTCACGTTCGGGGCAGATCAAGAGACCCAGTACTTC. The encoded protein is CASSLTFGADQETQYF.